The TCR beta chain described here comes from a study of T cell responses to AZD1222 COVID-19 vaccine. Repertoires were generated with immunoSEQ multiplex PCR, while TCRdb's copy carries only in-frame clones and drops some. The table records 60,000 to 85,000 clones, about three quarters of them present only once. The trim removed 4 bases at V and 7 bases at J, leaving 4 bases unmatched. The CDR3 length is 14 residues. Germline V gene sequence: CDR1 SGDLS, CDR2 YYNGEE. Regarding the study as a whole: Sampling that yielded the repertoires occurred only after the peak T cell response. The number of AZD1222 recipients seropositive at baseline was only 5 to 7. Reports indicate that nearly half of spike-specific TCRs are directed at unmutated variant regions.

With respect to this clone: The antigen is not known.

The source is an adult who received the MenACWY meningococcal vaccine as a control. V gene TRBV9 combines with J gene TRBJ1-6; 8 bases match TRBD1. Source: peripheral blood, taken 28 days after the second dose of the MenACWY control vaccine. The CDR3 DNA reads TGTGCCAGCAGCACCGGGACAGGCAATTCACCCCTCCACTTT. Protein product: CASSTGTGNSPLHF. The variable domain in full, completed from reference TRBV9 and TRBJ1-6, reads DSGVTQTPKHLITATGQRVTLRCSPRSGDLSVYWYQQSLDQGLQFLIQYYNGEERAKGNILERFSAQQFPDLHSELNLSSLELGDSALYFCASSTGTGNSPLHFGNGTRLTVT.